The rows below give T cell receptor beta chains drawn from one sample of a study of blood T cell repertoires in COVID-19. Only in-frame clones appear in the TCRdb table, and some are missing; sequencing was by immunoSEQ multiplex PCR. The table has hundreds of thousands of clones, just over 85% seen once. The sequencing sample was made of PBMCs or T cells enriched from blood (not recorded which). The receptors originated from a young man who had recovered from COVID-19. Both conserved end residues are part of each CDR3. The order of the fields is V gene, D gene, clone size, J gene, CDR3 DNA, CDR3 protein. The D gene is left open where the match is weak. Only part of the rows carry a size: once, few, many, or a class if the clone is expanded.

TRBV27,NA,NA,TRBJ2-7,TGTGCCAGCAGAACAGACAGCGACCTTAATTTC,CASRTDSDLNF
TRBV27,TRBD1,NA,TRBJ2-7,TGTGCCAGCACCCAGGGACAGGGGGTGGGCGAGCAGTACTTC,CASTQGQGVGEQYF
TRBV7-6,NA,many,TRBJ2-3,TGTGCCAGCAGCTTAGGAGGCACAGATACGCAGTATTTT,CASSLGGTDTQYF
TRBV10-2,TRBD2,once,TRBJ2-1,TGCGCCAGCAGTGAGTCGTTTGGCGGGGGGCCTTACAATGAGCAGTTCTTC,CASSESFGGGPYNEQFF
TRBV28,TRBD2,NA,TRBJ2-7,TGTGCCAGCAGTTTAGGGACTAGCGGGAGATCTTACTACGAGCAGTACTTC,CASSLGTSGRSYYEQYF
TRBV9,TRBD2,NA,TRBJ2-7,TGTGCCAGCACGGCGGGACTAGCAACCTACGAGCAGTACTTC,CASTAGLATYEQYF
TRBV27,TRBD1,NA,TRBJ2-3,TGTGCCAGCAGTCAACAGGGGGCAAGCACAGATACGCAGTATTTT,CASSQQGASTDTQYF
TRBV5-6,NA,NA,TRBJ1-1,TGTGCCAGCAGCTTGGCAGGGAAATCCGAAGCTTTCTTT,CASSLAGKSEAFF
TRBV27,TRBD1,few,TRBJ2-2,TGTGCCAGCAGTTTATTCGGGGGACAGGGTATCGCCGGGGAGCTGTTTTTT,CASSLFGGQGIAGELFF
TRBV30,TRBD1,NA,TRBJ1-2,TGTGCCTGGGGCAAGGGACAGATCTATGGCTACACCTTC,CAWGKGQIYGYTF
TRBV11-2,TRBD2,NA,TRBJ2-5,TGTGCCAGCAGCCCAAGCGGGGGGACAGAGACCCAGTACTTC,CASSPSGGTETQYF
TRBV11-2,TRBD1,NA,TRBJ1-1,TGTGCCAGCAGCTCTTCAGGGGGCACTGAAGCTTTCTTT,CASSSSGGTEAFF
TRBV3-1/TRBV3-2,NA,NA,TRBJ2-3,TGTGCCAGCAGCCGAGAAGGAGGGCCTCTGATCACAGATACGCAGTATTTT,CASSREGGPLITDTQYF
TRBV27,TRBD2,once,TRBJ2-3,TGTGCCAGCAGTTTATTTAGCGGGAGCACAGATACGCAGTATTTT,CASSLFSGSTDTQYF
TRBV24-1,TRBD2,NA,TRBJ2-7,TGTGCCACCAGCACTAGCGGGAGCTCCTACGAGCAGTACTTC,CATSTSGSSYEQYF
TRBV4-1,TRBD2,NA,TRBJ2-5,TGCGCCAGCAGCCTTCGGACTAGCGGGTTTCAAGAGACCCAGTACTTC,CASSLRTSGFQETQYF
TRBV7-6,NA,NA,TRBJ1-5,TGTGCCAGCAGCCGTAGCAATCGGTGGGAGCCCCAGCATTTT,CASSRSNRWEPQHF
TRBV3-1/TRBV3-2,TRBD2,once,TRBJ2-7,TGTGCCAGCAGCGCGCGAGGGAGCGGGAGGTTACTTACCACCTACGAGCAGTACTTC,CASSARGSGRLLTTYEQYF
TRBV2,NA,once,TRBJ2-7,TGTGCCAGCAGTCTGACTCTCGCCTACGAGCAGTACTTC,CASSLTLAYEQYF
TRBV4-1,TRBD1,NA,TRBJ1-6,TGCGCCAGCAGCCAAACACAACAGGGGGGGAGTTCACCCCTCCACTTT,CASSQTQQGGSSPLHF